The source of this T cell receptor (beta chain) is a study of blood T cell repertoires in COVID-19. Across the whole study: Samples representing acute and convalescent COVID-19 were sourced from the United States, Italy and Spain.

Here immunoSEQ multiplex PCR was the method, and the copy in TCRdb shows in-frame clones only, minus some. The sample yields more than 400,000 clones, roughly 87% seen once. Sequenced sample: PBMCs or T cells enriched from blood (not recorded which). The receptor was isolated from a woman aged 18 to 35 who had recovered from COVID-19.

The CDR3 loop is CASSSRGMNTEAFF. The CDR3 nucleotides are TGTGCCAGCAGCTCCAGGGGTATGAACACTGAAGCTTTCTTT. The chain uses TRBV5-6 and TRBJ1-1; the D gene is possibly TRBD1 (6 bases). The CDR3 sequence is 14 residues long. V lost 3 bases to trimming and J lost 0 bases, with 9 bases between them. Germline CDR1 reads SGHDT; CDR2 reads YYEEEE.